This TCR beta chain was sequenced during a study of vaccination effects on CD4 cells after COVID-19 (dated by TCRdb to about 2022). Concerning the study at large: Participants received two doses of either the BNT162b2 or the mRNA-1273 mRNA SARS-CoV-2 vaccine. In both COVID-19 convalescent patients and infection-naive vaccine recipients, the study compared SARS-CoV-2 spike-specific CD4+ TCR repertoires from before mRNA vaccination with those from after it. A total of around eleven COVID-19 convalescent patients and several SARS-CoV-2-naive healthy vaccine recipients were included in the full study. Cultures from other donors in the study were sequenced using the Oncomine TCR Beta short-read assay on an Illumina iSeq 100. What the research found in general, with its limitations: Only a small number of convalescent patients were included, and no early post-infection timepoints were available, which limited the study. In healthy vaccine recipients, vaccine-induced clones were almost all SARS-CoV-2 mono-reactive, with only 1 of 255 cross-reactive with common cold coronaviruses. Marked clonal contraction was observed in both infection-induced and vaccine-induced clones at late post-vaccination timepoints, consistent with waning T cell responses.

The junction shows trimming of 4 bases on V and 6 bases on J, plus 21 bases between the germline ends. Taken from cysteine to phenylalanine, the CDR3 has 16 residues. CDR3 DNA only is kept here, 48 bases in frame from base 1. CDR1 and CDR2 (LGHNA, YSLEER) derive from the germline V gene. In the ViraFEST assay, PBMC were stimulated with viral peptide pools, and TCR sequencing was then used to find antigen-specific CD4+ T cell clonotypes based on their expansion. After less than eleven days of culture, CD4+ T cells were isolated with the EasySep CD4+ T cell isolation kit. None of the healthy vaccine recipients had a prior SARS-CoV-2 infection, which was confirmed by nucleocapsid antibody tests that came back negative both before and after vaccination. Each well held two million PBMC cultured in IMDM containing roughly 5.1% human AB serum, 8 to 10 IU/ml IL-2 and gentamicin, along with roughly 10 ug/ml peptides. Half of the culture medium was replaced with fresh IL-2-containing medium on days 3 and 7. Unless otherwise noted, each peptide stimulation condition was cultured in triplicate wells. PBMC were separated from whole blood using Ficoll-Paque Plus gradient centrifugation and were then either cryopreserved at -140C or used fresh. The overlapping peptide pools covered the spike proteins of SARS-CoV-2 and of the common cold coronaviruses HCoV-NL63, HCoV-OC43 and HCoV-229E. The QIAamp micro DNA kit was used to extract genomic DNA from the cultured CD4+ T cells.

Library preparation used the immunoSEQ multiplex PCR assay. TCR beta CDR3 sequencing was performed on DNA from the cultured, isolated CD4+ T cells. The original methods were these. Non-productive TCR sequences were removed, reads were trimmed to the CDR3 region, and CDR3s of at least 7 amino acids were retained. Antigen-specific clonotypes were identified using the MANAFEST web app by comparison of expansion in peptide wells against reference cultures. Positive clones required FDR<0.05 expansion versus reference and all other wells, odds ratio above 5, and frequency above 0.1% in two replicate wells. Cross-reactive clonotypes were defined as significantly expanded in SARS-CoV-2 spike wells and in at least one common cold coronavirus spike condition. Levenshtein distance calculated with the stringdist R package was used to assess CDR3 similarity, and unrooted trees were constructed with ape in R 3.6.1. TCRdb retrieved this table from immuneACCESS and kept in-frame rearrangements only. Not all clones are present; in checked studies, unresolved V genes account for under half, and no reason is known for the remainder. Clonal size and the V and J genes are those of that table, whereas D and trimming came from the DNA. The table for this sample lists tens of thousands of clones; approximately 75% of them were counted only once. The biggest ten clones account for less than 3% of the sample.

To note about this clone: Its antigen specificity is not known. Qualities for individual bases were not recorded, and no much larger clone is one base off.

The chain was built from TRBV4-3 and TRBJ1-1; the best D guess is TRBD1, with 5 bases matching. The receptor was derived from a human donor who received a COVID-19 vaccine. The sequenced sample was CD4+ T cells from PBMCs cultured with HCoV-NL63 spike peptides, obtained before COVID-19 vaccination. This specimen's cell subset or site label, per the study, means: HCoV-NL63 spike overlapping peptide pool stimulation. The bases are TGCGCCAGCAGCCGCCAGCTGGGGGGGGTTGTTTCTGAAGCTTTCTTT. It codes for CASSRQLGGVVSEAFF.